These T cell receptor beta chains were read from a single sample in a study of T-cell memory formation after mild COVID-19. MiXCR, applied by TCRdb to the 5' RACE reads, yields one record per CDR3 protein. The data show about 600,000 distinct CDR3 sequences, about 20% seen once. Sequencing was performed on PBMCs or a T cell subset sorted from them (not recorded which). The receptors were sampled from an adult woman who had mild COVID-19 (a few samples of this study predate the infection). Cell type and time point are not known. Each CDR3 is given with its conserved first and last residue. D genes are given only for firm matches. The listing skips clone size in some rows; elsewhere it reads once, few, many or a size class.

V gene	J gene	clone size	D gene	CDR3 DNA	CDR3 protein
TRBV7-9	TRBJ2-5	many	TRBD2	TGTGCCAGCAGCTTAAGGGGACTAAAAGAGACCCAGTACTTC	CASSLRGLKETQYF
TRBV15	TRBJ1-1	-	-	TGTGCCACCAGCAGAGACCGGGGGACTGAAGCTTTCTTT	CATSRDRGTEAFF
TRBV5-1	TRBJ1-6	-	-	TGCGCCAGCAGCTCCGGCGGGGCGGGTTATAATTCACCCCTCCACTTT	CASSSGGAGYNSPLHF
TRBV7-8	TRBJ2-5	-	TRBD2	TGTGCCAGCAGCTTTTACGGGGGGGGCCAAGAGACCCAGTACTTC	CASSFYGGGQETQYF
TRBV11-3	TRBJ2-5	-	TRBD2	TGTGCCAGCACCGGGGGGTGGGAGACCCAGTACTTC	CASTGGWETQYF
TRBV24-1	TRBJ2-2	-	-	TGTGCCACCACATCGACCGGGGAGCTGTTTTTT	CATTSTGELFF
TRBV3-1	TRBJ2-3	few	-	TGTGCCAGCAGCTCTTCCGGGACAACAGATACGCAGTATTTT	CASSSSGTTDTQYF
TRBV7-9	TRBJ2-4	few	TRBD1	TGTGCCAGCAGCCCCTGGGACAGGGGGCGCGATAAGGACATTCAGTACTTC	CASSPWDRGRDKDIQYF
TRBV11-3	TRBJ2-1	-	-	TGTGCCAGCAATCATGGGGGGCTGGACAATGAGCAGTTCTTC	CASNHGGLDNEQFF
TRBV11-2	TRBJ1-6	-	-	TGTGCCAGCAGCTCGCAGGCTTATAATTCACCCCTCCACTTT	CASSSQAYNSPLHF
TRBV20-1	TRBJ2-3	-	-	TGCAGTGCTCGGGGACTCTTTCTCACAGATACGCAGTATTTT	CSARGLFLTDTQYF
TRBV3-1	TRBJ2-7	few	-	TGTGCCAGCAGCCAACATGGGTCGCAGTACTTC	CASSQHGSQYF
TRBV5-1	TRBJ1-2	-	-	TGCGCCAGCAGCTTGGTTTCCGGGGGATTTAACTATGGCTACACCTTC	CASSLVSGGFNYGYTF
TRBV7-9	TRBJ2-2	-	-	TGTGACAGCAGCTTTCCTGGGGGAAACACCGGGGAGCTGTTTTTT	CDSSFPGGNTGELFF
TRBV3-1	TRBJ1-2	many	-	TGTGCCAGCAGCCGGACAGCCCATGCGGGATCCTATGGCTACACCTTC	CASSRTAHAGSYGYTF
TRBV5-1	TRBJ2-2	-	-	TGCGCCAGCGGACCCTTAAACACCGGGGAGCTGTTTTTT	CASGPLNTGELFF